This TCR beta chain comes out of a study of cytomegalovirus exposure and HLA in healthy donors. V gave up 3 bases and J gave up 3 bases, with 9 bases separating them. The germline gives CDR1 LNHDA, CDR2 SQIVND (reference sequence). The CDR3 covers 14 residues. With 60 Vbeta and 13 Jbeta primers, the PCR was carried out. Methods used by the authors: A later analysis tallied 65 million to 85 million unique TCR beta chains, around 10 million of them shared. The method was immunoSEQ multiplex PCR; TCRdb's version includes in-frame clones alone and lacks a portion of them. V and J calls and clone size are copied from that table; D and trimming were computed from the DNA. The repertoire includes fewer than 100,000 clones, roughly 76% of them detected once, and roughly 1.2% sits in the top ten.

The chain carries TRBV19 and TRBJ1-5; a weak D match, TRBD1 (6 bases). This TCR came from a female donor in good health and CMV-seronegative. The sequenced sample was PBMCs. The CDR3 DNA reads as TGTGCCAGTAGTATCACAGGGTACAATCAGCCCCAGCATTTT. Protein: CASSITGYNQPQHF.